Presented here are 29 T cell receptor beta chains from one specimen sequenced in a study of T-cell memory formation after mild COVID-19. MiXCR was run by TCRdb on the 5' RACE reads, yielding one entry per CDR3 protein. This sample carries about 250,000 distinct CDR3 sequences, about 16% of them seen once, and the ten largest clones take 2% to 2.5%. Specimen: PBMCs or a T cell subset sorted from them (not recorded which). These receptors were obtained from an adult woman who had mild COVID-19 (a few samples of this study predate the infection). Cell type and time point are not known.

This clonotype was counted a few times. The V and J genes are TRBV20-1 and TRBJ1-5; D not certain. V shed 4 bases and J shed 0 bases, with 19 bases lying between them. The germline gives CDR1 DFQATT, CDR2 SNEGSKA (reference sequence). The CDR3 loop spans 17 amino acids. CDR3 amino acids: CSAKEDGPIYSNQPQHF. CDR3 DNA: TGCAGTGCTAAAGAGGACGGACCAATTTATAGCAATCAGCCCCAGCATTTT.

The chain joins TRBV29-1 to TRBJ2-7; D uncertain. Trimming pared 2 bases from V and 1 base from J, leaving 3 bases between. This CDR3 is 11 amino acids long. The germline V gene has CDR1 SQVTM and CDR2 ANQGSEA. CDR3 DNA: TGCAGCGTTGAATTGTCCTACGAGCAGTACTTC. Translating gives CSVELSYEQYF.

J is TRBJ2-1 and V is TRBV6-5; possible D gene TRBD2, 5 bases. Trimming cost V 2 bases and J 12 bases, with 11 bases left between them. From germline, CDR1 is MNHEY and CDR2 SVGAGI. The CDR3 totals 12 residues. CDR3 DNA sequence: TGTGCCAGCAGTTACGGTCCGGGGATGCAGTTCTTC. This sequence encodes CASSYGPGMQFF.

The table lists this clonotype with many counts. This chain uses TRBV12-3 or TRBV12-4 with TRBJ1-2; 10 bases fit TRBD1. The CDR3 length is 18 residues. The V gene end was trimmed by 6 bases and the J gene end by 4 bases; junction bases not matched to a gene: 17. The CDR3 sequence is CASSLTDRGRLDPYGYTF. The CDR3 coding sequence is TGTGCCAGCAGCCTCACTGACAGGGGGCGCCTTGACCCCTATGGCTACACCTTC.

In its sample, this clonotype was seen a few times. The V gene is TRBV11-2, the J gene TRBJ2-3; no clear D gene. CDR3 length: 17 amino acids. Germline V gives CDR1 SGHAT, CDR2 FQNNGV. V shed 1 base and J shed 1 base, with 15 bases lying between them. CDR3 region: CASSLVPSPIGTDTQYF. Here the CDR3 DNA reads TGTGCCAGCAGCTTAGTTCCCAGCCCCATCGGCACAGATACGCAGTATTTT.

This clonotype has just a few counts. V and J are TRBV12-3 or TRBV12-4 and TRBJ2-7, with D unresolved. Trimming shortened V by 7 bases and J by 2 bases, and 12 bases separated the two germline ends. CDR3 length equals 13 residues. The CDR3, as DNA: TGTGCCAGCACGGGCCTCAGCACCTACGAGCAGTACTTC. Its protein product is CASTGLSTYEQYF.

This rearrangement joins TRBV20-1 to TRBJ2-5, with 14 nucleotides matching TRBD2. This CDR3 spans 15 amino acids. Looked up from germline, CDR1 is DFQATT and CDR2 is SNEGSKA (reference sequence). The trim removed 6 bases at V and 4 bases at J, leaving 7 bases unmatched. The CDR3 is CSAPRGLAGGETQYF. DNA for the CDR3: TGCAGTGCCCCCCGAGGACTAGCGGGAGGAGAGACCCAGTACTTC.

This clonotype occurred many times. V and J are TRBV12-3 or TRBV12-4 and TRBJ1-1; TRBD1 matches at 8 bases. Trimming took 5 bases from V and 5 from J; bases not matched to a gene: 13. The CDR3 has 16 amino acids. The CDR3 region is CASSPTRDRPGTEAFF. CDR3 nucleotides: TGTGCCAGCAGTCCTACCCGGGACAGGCCGGGAACTGAAGCTTTCTTT.

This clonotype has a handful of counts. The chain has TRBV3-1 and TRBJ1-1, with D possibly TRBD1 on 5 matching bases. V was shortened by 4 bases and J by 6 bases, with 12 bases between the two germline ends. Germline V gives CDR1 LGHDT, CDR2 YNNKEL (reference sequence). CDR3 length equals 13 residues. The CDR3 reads CASSLMTTAEAFF. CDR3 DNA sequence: TGTGCCAGCAGCCTAATGACGACAGCTGAAGCTTTCTTT. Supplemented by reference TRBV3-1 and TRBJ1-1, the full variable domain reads DTAVSQTPKYLVTQMGNDKSIKCEQNLGHDTMYWYKQDSKKFLKIMFSYNNKELIINETVPNRFSPKSPDKAHLNLHINSLELGDSAVYFCASSLMTTAEAFFGQGTRLTVV.

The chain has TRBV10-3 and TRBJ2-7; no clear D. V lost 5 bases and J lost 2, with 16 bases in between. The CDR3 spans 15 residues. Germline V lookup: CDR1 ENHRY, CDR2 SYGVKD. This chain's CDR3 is CAISFGSGTTYEQYF. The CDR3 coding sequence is TGTGCCATCAGTTTCGGGTCAGGAACCACCTACGAGCAGTACTTC.

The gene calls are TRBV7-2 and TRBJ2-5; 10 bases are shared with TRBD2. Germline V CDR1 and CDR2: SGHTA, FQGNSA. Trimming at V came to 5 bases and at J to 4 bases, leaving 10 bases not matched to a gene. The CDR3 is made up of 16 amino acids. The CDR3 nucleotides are TGTGCCAGCAGCCGGGGGCTAGCGGGAGTCTTAGAGACCCAGTACTTC. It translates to CASSRGLAGVLETQYF.

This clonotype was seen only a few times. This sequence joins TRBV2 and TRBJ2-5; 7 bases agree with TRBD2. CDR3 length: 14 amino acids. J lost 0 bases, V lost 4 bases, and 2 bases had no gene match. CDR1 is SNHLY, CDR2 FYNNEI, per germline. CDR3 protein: CASSAGGNQETQYF. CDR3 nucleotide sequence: TGTGCCAGCAGTGCGGGGGGAAACCAAGAGACCCAGTACTTC.

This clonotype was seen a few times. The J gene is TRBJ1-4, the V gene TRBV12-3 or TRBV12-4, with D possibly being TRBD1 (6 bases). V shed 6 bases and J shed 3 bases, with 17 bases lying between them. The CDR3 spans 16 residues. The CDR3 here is CASSHGGAGSNEKLFF. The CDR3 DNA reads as TGTGCCAGCAGCCACGGGGGGGCTGGATCTAATGAAAAACTGTTTTTT.

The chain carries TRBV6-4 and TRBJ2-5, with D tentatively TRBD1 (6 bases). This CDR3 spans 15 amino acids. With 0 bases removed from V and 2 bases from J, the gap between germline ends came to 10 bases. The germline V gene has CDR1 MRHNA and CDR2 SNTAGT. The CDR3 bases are TGTGCCAGCAGTGACTCAGGGGGACCACAAGAGACCCAGTACTTC. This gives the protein CASSDSGGPQETQYF.

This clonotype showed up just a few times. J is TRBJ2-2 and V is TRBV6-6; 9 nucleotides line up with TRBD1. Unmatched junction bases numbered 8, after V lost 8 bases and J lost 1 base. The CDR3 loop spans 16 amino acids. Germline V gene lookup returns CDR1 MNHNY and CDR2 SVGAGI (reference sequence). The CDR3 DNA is TGTGCCAGCGGATTAGGGACAGGGAGGAACACCGGGGAGCTGTTTTTT. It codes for CASGLGTGRNTGELFF.

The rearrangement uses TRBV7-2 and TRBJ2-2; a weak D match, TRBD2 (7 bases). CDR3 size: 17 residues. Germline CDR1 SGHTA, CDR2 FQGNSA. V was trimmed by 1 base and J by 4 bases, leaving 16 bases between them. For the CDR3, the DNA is TGTGCCAGCAGCTTAGGTCGAGGGGGGGCGAGCACCGGGGAGCTGTTTTTT. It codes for CASSLGRGGASTGELFF. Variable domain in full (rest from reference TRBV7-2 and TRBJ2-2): GAGVSQSPSNKVTEKGKDVELRCDPISGHTALYWYRQSLGQGLEFLIYFQGNSAPDKSGLPSDRFSAERTGGSVSTLTIQRTQQEDSAVYLCASSLGRGGASTGELFFGEGSRLTVL.

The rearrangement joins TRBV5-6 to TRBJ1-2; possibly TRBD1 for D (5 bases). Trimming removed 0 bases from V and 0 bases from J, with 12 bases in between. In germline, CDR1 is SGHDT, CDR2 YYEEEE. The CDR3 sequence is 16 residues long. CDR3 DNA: TGTGCCAGCAGCTTGGCCCCGGACACAGCTAACTATGGCTACACCTTC. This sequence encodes CASSLAPDTANYGYTF.

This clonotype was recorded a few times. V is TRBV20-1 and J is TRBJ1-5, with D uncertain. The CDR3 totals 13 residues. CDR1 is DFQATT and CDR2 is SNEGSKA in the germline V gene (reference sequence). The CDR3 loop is CSLYARTDQPQHF. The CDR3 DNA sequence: TGCAGCCTTTACGCCCGGACGGATCAGCCCCAGCATTTT.

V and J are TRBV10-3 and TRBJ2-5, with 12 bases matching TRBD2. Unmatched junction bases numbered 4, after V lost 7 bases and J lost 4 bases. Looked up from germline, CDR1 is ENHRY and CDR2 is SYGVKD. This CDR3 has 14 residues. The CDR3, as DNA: TGTGCCATCAAACCGGGACTAGCGGGAGAGACCCAGTACTTC. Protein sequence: CAIKPGLAGETQYF.

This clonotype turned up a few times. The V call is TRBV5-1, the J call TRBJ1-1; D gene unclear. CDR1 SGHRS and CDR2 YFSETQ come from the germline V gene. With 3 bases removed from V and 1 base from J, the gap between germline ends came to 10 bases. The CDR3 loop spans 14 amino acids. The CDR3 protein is CASSWAGENTEAFF. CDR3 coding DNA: TGCGCCAGCAGCTGGGCTGGGGAGAACACTGAAGCTTTCTTT. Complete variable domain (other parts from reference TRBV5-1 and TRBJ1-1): KAGVTQTPRYLIKTRGQQVTLSCSPISGHRSVSWYQQTPGQGLQFLFEYFSETQRNKGNFPGRFSGRQFSNSRSEMNVSTLELGDSALYLCASSWAGENTEAFFGQGTRLTVV.

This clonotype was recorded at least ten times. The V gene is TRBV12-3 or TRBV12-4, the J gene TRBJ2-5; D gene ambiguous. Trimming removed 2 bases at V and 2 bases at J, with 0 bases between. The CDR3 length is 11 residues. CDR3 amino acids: CASSLQETQYF. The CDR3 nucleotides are TGTGCCAGCAGTTTACAAGAGACCCAGTACTTC.

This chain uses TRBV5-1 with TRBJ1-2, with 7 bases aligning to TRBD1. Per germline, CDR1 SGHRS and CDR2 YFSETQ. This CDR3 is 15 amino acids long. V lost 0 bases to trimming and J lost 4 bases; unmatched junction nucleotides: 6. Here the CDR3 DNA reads TGCGCCAGCAGCTTGGAACAAGGGACAGCCTATGGCTACACCTTC. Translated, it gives CASSLEQGTAYGYTF.

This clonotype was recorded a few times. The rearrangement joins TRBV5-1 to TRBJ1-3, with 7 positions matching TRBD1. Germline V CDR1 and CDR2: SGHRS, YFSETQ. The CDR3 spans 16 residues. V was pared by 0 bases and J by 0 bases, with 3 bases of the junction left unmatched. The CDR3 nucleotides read TGCGCCAGCAGCTTGGAAGGACAGGACTCTGGAAACACCATATATTTT. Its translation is CASSLEGQDSGNTIYF.

The CDR3 bases are TGTGCCAGCAGCGTAGGTAGCGGGGTCTTCGAGACCCAGTACTTC. This sequence encodes CASSVGSGVFETQYF. The chain employs TRBV9 and TRBJ2-5; TRBD2 aligns across 8 bases. Trimming cost V 0 bases and J 5 bases; bases outside gene matches: 6. Germline loops: CDR1 SGDLS, CDR2 YYNGEE. CDR3 length equals 15 residues. The full variable domain, completed using reference TRBV9 and TRBJ2-5, is DSGVTQTPKHLITATGQRVTLRCSPRSGDLSVYWYQQSLDQGLQFLIQYYNGEERAKGNILERFSAQQFPDLHSELNLSSLELGDSALYFCASSVGSGVFETQYFGPGTRLLVL.

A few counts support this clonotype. The CDR3 loop reads CASSSNTGFLSEQYF. The CDR3 DNA is TGCGCCAGCAGCTCAAATACAGGGTTCCTCTCCGAGCAGTACTTC. This rearrangement joins TRBV5-1 to TRBJ2-7, with D maybe TRBD1 (6 bases). V dropped 3 bases and J dropped 6 bases, with 19 bases sitting between them. Germline CDR1 reads SGHRS; CDR2 reads YFSETQ. This CDR3 is 15 amino acids long.

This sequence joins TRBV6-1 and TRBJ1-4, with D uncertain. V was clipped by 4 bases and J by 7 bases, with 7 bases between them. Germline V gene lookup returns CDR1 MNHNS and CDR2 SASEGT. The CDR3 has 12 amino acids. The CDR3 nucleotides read TGTGCCAGCAGTGCATACAGTGAAAAACTGTTTTTT. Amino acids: CASSAYSEKLFF.

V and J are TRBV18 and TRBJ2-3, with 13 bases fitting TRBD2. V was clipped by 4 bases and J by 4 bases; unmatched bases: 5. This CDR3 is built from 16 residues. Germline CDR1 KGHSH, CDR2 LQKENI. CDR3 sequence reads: CASSRTGLAGADTQYF. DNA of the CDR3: TGTGCCAGCTCACGGACAGGACTAGCGGGAGCAGATACGCAGTATTTT.

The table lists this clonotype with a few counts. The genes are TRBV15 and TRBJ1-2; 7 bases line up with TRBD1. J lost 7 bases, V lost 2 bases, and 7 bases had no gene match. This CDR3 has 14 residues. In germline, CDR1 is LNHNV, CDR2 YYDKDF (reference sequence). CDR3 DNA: TGTGCCACCAGCAGATCACAGGGGTTTTCTGGCTACACCTTC. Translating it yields CATSRSQGFSGYTF.

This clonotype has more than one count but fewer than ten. In DNA form, the CDR3 reads TGTGCCAGCAGTTACAGGGGACGGGACAGGGTCCCCTACGAGCAGTACTTC. This codes for CASSYRGRDRVPYEQYF. The rearrangement uses TRBV6-6 and TRBJ2-7, with 9 bases aligning to TRBD1. Looked up from germline, CDR1 is MNHNY and CDR2 is SVGAGI (reference sequence). The V segment lost 2 bases and the J segment 2 bases; nucleotides outside the gene matches: 10. The CDR3 is 17 residues long.